The TCR beta chain under discussion was sequenced for a study of identical twins. MiXCR was run by TCRdb on the 5' RACE reads, yielding one entry per CDR3 protein. The sample has 1.5 million or so distinct CDR3 sequences, less than 35% seen once. A note on this clonotype: The antigen remains unidentified.

General observations from the study: Excess low generation probability was seen in twin-shared out-of-frame alpha sequences.

Deletions cut 2 bases from V and 4 bases from J, with 17 bases between. The CDR3 has 15 amino acids. Germline V gene data show CDR1 as DFQATT and CDR2 as SNEGSKA (reference sequence). In every case, the donor was a healthy Caucasian. The rearrangement joins TRBV20-1 to TRBJ1-2; no definite D call. Sequenced input: cord blood. The receptor was isolated from a newborn girl in good health. CDR3 sequence: CSARLPPHESYGYTF. CDR3 coding DNA: TGCAGTGCTAGACTCCCGCCCCACGAGAGCTATGGCTACACCTTC.